This entry describes one T cell receptor (beta chain). Which antigen it targets is not known. There are no base qualities to consult, and no much larger clone falls within one base. With the immunoSEQ assay, which is a bias-controlled multiplex PCR relying on V- and J-specific primers, TCR beta CDR3 regions were amplified from genomic DNA. A second PCR step added a proprietary barcode and Illumina adapter sequences to the CDR3 amplicons. An Illumina MiSeq instrument was used to sequence the CDR3 libraries. As for how the authors treated the data: immunoSEQ Analyzer 3.0 was used for export and quality control, with R Bioconductor and Immunarch used for downstream analyses. Only productive rearrangements in the normalized downsampled data set were used to calculate repertoire metrics. In the normalized cohort, a clonotype counted as pathologically expanded if the clonotype was larger than 5 templates. The Inverse Simpson Index was used to measure repertoire diversity. The non-normalized data set was used for CMV-specificity analyses so that all clonotypes could be captured. TCRdb's version of the immuneACCESS table is confined to in-frame rearrangements and falls short of the full clone set. An unresolved V gene accounts for under half of the shortfall where checked; the remainder is of unknown origin. V, J and clone size were drawn from that table, and D and trimming were deduced from the DNA. The sample data list 4,500 to 6,000 clones, and 90% of these were observed just once. About 5% of the sample belongs to the ten largest clones.

The sample comes from a study of T cell clonotyping in hematopoietic cell transplantation (dated by TCRdb to the early 2020s). Describing the broader study: In the study, 135 blood samples were gathered from roughly 33 consecutive transplant recipients and their related donors. Recruitment of patients was conducted between late 2015 and January 2017, and follow-up was continued until late 2020 or death. What the research found in general, with its limitations: Just a small fraction of recipient repertoires overlapped with donor repertoires, and more than 95% appeared de novo at the given depth. Recipient TCR diversity fell after transplant, with pathologically expanded clonotypes rising progressively from day 30 to day 180. Sample size was limited, and cells were not sorted, so CD4 and CD8 repertoire contributions could not be separated. Donor and pretransplant recipient Inverse Simpson Index values predicted broader posttransplant TCR repertoire diversity.

V is clipped by 1 base and J by 0 bases, and the sequence between their germline boundaries is 10 bases long. The germline V gene (reference sequence) specifies SEHNR as CDR1 and FQNEAQ as CDR2. The CDR3, from cysteine to phenylalanine, totals 17 residues. The kept DNA is CDR3 alone, 51 bases in frame from the first base. Blood samples for TCR beta sequencing were provided by related transplant donors. Nuclei Lysis Solution was used to extract genomic DNA from fresh or cryopreserved unfractionated peripheral blood mononuclear cells. The receptor was isolated from a man between 40 and 49 years old in good health. Some clones in this sample may be carry-over from other donors' samples. The chain is made from TRBV7-9 and TRBJ2-6; a tentative D match to TRBD2 spans 5 bases. Sample: peripheral blood mononuclear cells. The CDR3 region: CASSLGAGVSGANVLTF. The DNA sequence reads TGTGCCAGCAGCTTAGGGGCCGGGGTCTCTGGGGCCAACGTCCTGACTTTC.